The next 2 T cell receptor beta chains were all read from a single sample in a study of response to subunit inactivated influenza vaccine. TCRdb recomputed calls from the RT-PCR reads with MiXCR, one row per CDR3 protein. The table records fewer than 700,000 distinct CDR3 sequences, over 10% of them present only once. Specimen: PBMCs from blood, collected roughly 47 days after vaccination. Receptors originate from a man aged 45 to 65 who received an inactivated influenza vaccine.

The V call is TRBV7-2, the J call TRBJ1-1; a weak D match, TRBD1 (6 bases). Trimming pared 0 bases from V and 8 bases from J, leaving 13 bases between. This CDR3 is 14 amino acids long. The germline V gene encodes CDR1 SGHTA and CDR2 FQGNSA. The CDR3 sequence is CASSLAQIDREAFF. In DNA, the CDR3 is TGTGCCAGCAGCTTAGCGCAAATCGACAGGGAAGCTTTCTTT.

The V gene is TRBV5-6, the J gene TRBJ2-4, with no clear D. This CDR3 region has 14 residues. The V gene lost 2 bases and the J gene lost 2 bases, with 8 bases spanning the gap. Germline values: CDR1 SGHDT, CDR2 YYEEEE. In nucleotides, the CDR3 is TGTGCCAGCAGCTTAGTTGGACCCAAAAACATTCAGTACTTC. Protein: CASSLVGPKNIQYF.